This is a list of T cell receptor beta chains from one sample in a study of regulatory T cells in long-lasting Graves disease. MiXCR was run by TCRdb on the multiplex PCR reads, yielding one entry per CDR3 protein. The sample has under 500,000 distinct CDR3 sequences, 20% seen once. The sequenced sample was peripheral blood mononuclear cells (PBMCs), obtained when the disease was refractory, from a patient treated with antithyroid drugs. The source is a female donor with Graves disease. CDR3s include the opening cysteine and the closing phenylalanine or tryptophan. The D gene is left open where the match is weak. Not every row has a clone size; where given, it reads once, few, many or a size class.

clone_size	v_call	j_call	d_call	cdr3_aa	cdr3_nt
NA	TRBV19	TRBJ1-2	TRBD1	CASRRQDRDRGHGYTF	TGTGCCAGTAGACGGCAGGACCGGGACAGGGGTCATGGCTACACCTTC
NA	TRBV7-9	TRBJ1-4	NA	CASSLGLGWEKLFF	TGTGCCAGCAGCTTGGGGCTGGGTTGGGAAAAACTGTTTTTT
many	TRBV20-1	TRBJ1-5	TRBD1	CSARDEGAGQPQHF	TGCAGTGCTAGAGATGAGGGGGCAGGTCAGCCCCAGCATTTT
once	TRBV14	TRBJ1-3	TRBD1	CASSQDPRQGGTGNTIYF	TGTGCCAGCAGCCAGGACCCTAGACAGGGAGGAACTGGAAACACCATATATTTT
NA	TRBV20-1	TRBJ2-5	TRBD2	CSARGRAGGGQETQYF	TGCAGTGCTAGAGGTCGTGCGGGAGGAGGACAAGAGACCCAGTACTTC
many	TRBV15	TRBJ2-5	TRBD2	CATSRDRGGPETQYF	TGTGCCACCAGCAGAGATCGGGGGGGGCCAGAGACCCAGTACTTC
NA	TRBV27	TRBJ2-7	NA	CASSLVSGRPYEQYF	TGTGCCAGCAGCCTTGTTTCGGGAAGGCCCTACGAGCAGTACTTC
many	TRBV12-3/TRBV12-4	TRBJ2-7	TRBD1	CASSEQTGQGIYF	TGTGCCAGCAGTGAACAGACTGGACAGGGGATATACTTC
few	TRBV6-1	TRBJ2-2	TRBD2	CASRRKPSGTANTGELFF	TGTGCCAGCAGGAGAAAACCTAGCGGGACTGCGAACACCGGGGAGCTGTTTTTT
NA	TRBV20-1	TRBJ2-4	TRBD2	CSASLLAEVGIQYF	TGCAGTGCTAGTCTCCTAGCGGAGGTGGGCATTCAGTACTTC
many	TRBV6-5	TRBJ1-2	NA	CASSYPQGQSTFNGYTF	TGTGCCAGCAGTTACCCCCAGGGGCAGTCTACGTTTAATGGCTACACCTTC
few	TRBV7-9	TRBJ2-7	NA	CASSLGVGVSYEQYF	TGTGCCAGCAGCTTAGGGGTTGGGGTTTCCTACGAGCAGTACTTC
NA	TRBV7-2	TRBJ2-6	TRBD1	CASSSLRPGTGSRSGANVLTF	TGTGCCAGCAGTTCACTTAGGCCCGGGACAGGGTCTCGCTCTGGGGCCAACGTCCTGACTTTC
few	TRBV28	TRBJ1-4	NA	CASSVSPKKLFF	TGTGCCAGCAGTGTGAGCCCAAAAAAACTGTTTTTT
many	TRBV9	TRBJ2-5	NA	CASSASGTQETQYF	TGTGCCAGCAGCGCCTCAGGGACCCAAGAGACCCAGTACTTC
many	TRBV20-1	TRBJ2-7	TRBD1	CSATMTGAEQYF	TGCAGTGCTACTATGACAGGGGCCGAGCAGTACTTC
few	TRBV9	TRBJ1-1	TRBD1	CASSGRQGSNTEAFF	TGTGCCAGCAGCGGGCGACAGGGGTCGAACACTGAAGCTTTCTTT
few	TRBV19	TRBJ2-2	NA	CASTMAGTNTGELFF	TGTGCCAGTACCATGGCCGGGACTAACACCGGGGAGCTGTTTTTT
many	TRBV12-3/TRBV12-4	TRBJ2-5	NA	CASSPRGTQETQYF	TGTGCCAGCAGTCCCCGCGGGACACAAGAGACCCAGTACTTC
NA	TRBV7-2	TRBJ1-5	NA	CASSFDYIQPQHF	TGTGCCAGCAGCTTTGATTATATTCAGCCCCAGCATTTT
few	TRBV3-1	TRBJ1-5	NA	CASSTGGLGQPQHF	TGTGCCAGCAGCACCGGGGGGCTGGGTCAGCCCCAGCATTTT
NA	TRBV7-9	TRBJ2-7	NA	CASSPSGIEQYF	TGTGCCAGCAGCCCCAGTGGTATCGAGCAGTACTTC
many	TRBV12-3/TRBV12-4	TRBJ2-7	TRBD2	CASRRLAGGGEQYF	TGTGCCAGCAGGAGACTAGCGGGAGGTGGCGAGCAGTACTTC
many	TRBV12-3/TRBV12-4	TRBJ1-6	NA	CASSFGGRGSPLHF	TGTGCCAGCAGTTTCGGCGGGAGAGGGTCACCCCTCCACTTT
NA	TRBV19	TRBJ2-2	TRBD2	CASSIEGLVGTGELFF	TGTGCCAGTAGTATAGAGGGACTAGTAGGCACCGGGGAGCTGTTTTTT
NA	TRBV6-1	TRBJ2-1	NA	CASTTNMARDRGARDNEQFF	TGTGCCAGCACTACCAATATGGCGCGGGATCGGGGGGCGCGAGACAATGAGCAGTTCTTC
NA	TRBV27	TRBJ2-3	NA	CASSLPYTDTQYF	TGTGCCAGCAGTTTACCGTACACAGATACGCAGTATTTT
NA	TRBV5-1	TRBJ1-6	TRBD1	CASSLGDRTNSPLHF	TGCGCCAGCAGCTTGGGGGACAGGACTAATTCACCCCTCCACTTT
many	TRBV28	TRBJ1-1	NA	CASSRRGMNTEAFF	TGTGCCAGCAGCCGTAGGGGAATGAACACTGAAGCTTTCTTT
many	TRBV12-5	TRBJ1-5	TRBD1	CASDGAGGFNQPQHF	TGTGCTAGTGACGGGGCAGGGGGTTTCAATCAGCCCCAGCATTTT
NA	TRBV20-1	TRBJ2-5	NA	CSARGGTGQQETQYF	TGCAGTGCTAGGGGGGGGACAGGACAGCAAGAGACCCAGTACTTC
few	TRBV27	TRBJ1-1	NA	CASSFLGGSTEAFF	TGTGCCAGCAGTTTCCTCGGGGGGTCCACTGAAGCTTTCTTT
NA	TRBV30	TRBJ2-7	TRBD2	CAWSHRGLAGPSYEQYF	TGTGCCTGGAGCCATCGGGGACTAGCGGGGCCTTCCTACGAGCAGTACTTC
many	TRBV12-3/TRBV12-4	TRBJ2-5	NA	CASSPTRGDSSAQSTQYF	TGTGCCAGCAGTCCCACCCGCGGGGATAGCTCCGCACAGTCGACCCAGTACTTC
NA	TRBV5-1	TRBJ2-1	TRBD2	CASGEGLAGVDEQFF	TGCGCCAGCGGCGAGGGACTAGCGGGAGTAGATGAGCAGTTCTTC
once	TRBV11-2	TRBJ2-1	NA	CASSLSRPSYNEQFF	TGTGCCAGCAGCCTCTCCCGGCCCTCCTACAATGAGCAGTTCTTC
few	TRBV12-3/TRBV12-4	TRBJ2-1	NA	CASGGTSYNEQFF	TGTGCCAGCGGAGGGACTTCCTACAATGAGCAGTTCTTC
NA	TRBV6-2/TRBV6-3	TRBJ2-7	NA	CASSNRVGEQYF	TGTGCCAGCAGCAACAGGGTGGGGGAGCAGTACTTC
many	TRBV12-3/TRBV12-4	TRBJ2-7	NA	CASTEISGSSYEQYF	TGTGCCAGCACCGAAATCTCGGGTAGCTCCTACGAGCAGTACTTC
NA	TRBV19	TRBJ2-7	NA	CASRGVDGAYEQYF	TGTGCCAGTAGGGGTGTTGATGGCGCCTACGAGCAGTACTTC
many	TRBV7-2	TRBJ1-1	NA	CASSLDPGWPEAFF	TGTGCCAGCAGCTTAGATCCAGGGTGGCCTGAAGCTTTCTTT
many	TRBV11-2	TRBJ1-5	TRBD1	CASSLGDRLGNQPQHF	TGTGCCAGCAGCTTGGGGGACAGATTGGGGAATCAGCCCCAGCATTTT
many	TRBV5-1	TRBJ1-2	NA	CASSFDGTSGYTF	TGCGCCAGCAGCTTTGACGGGACAAGTGGCTACACCTTC
many	TRBV7-2	TRBJ1-2	NA	CASSRDGHYGYTF	TGTGCCAGCAGCCGGGACGGTCACTATGGCTACACCTTC
many	TRBV11-3	TRBJ2-2	NA	CASSLAGYRSTGELFF	TGTGCCAGCAGCCTGGCAGGGTATCGTAGCACCGGGGAGCTGTTTTTT
many	TRBV28	TRBJ2-6	NA	CASSFKVGANVLTF	TGTGCCAGCAGTTTTAAGGTTGGGGCCAACGTCCTGACTTTC
NA	TRBV7-3	TRBJ2-6	TRBD1	CASSLTSGQGFSGANVLTF	TGTGCCAGCAGCTTAACGTCCGGACAGGGCTTTTCTGGGGCCAACGTCCTGACTTTC
many	TRBV12-3/TRBV12-4	TRBJ2-7	NA	CASTPGSYEQYF	TGTGCCAGCACCCCAGGGAGCTACGAGCAGTACTTC